Listed below are T cell receptor beta chains from one sample, sequenced in a study of blood T cell repertoires in COVID-19. Produced via immunoSEQ multiplex PCR; TCRdb's table is partial and in-frame only. The sample contains about 170,000 clones, 83% of which appear only once. Sequenced: peripheral blood. All receptors derive from a woman between 65 and 79 years old who had recovered from COVID-19. Both conserved end residues are part of each CDR3. A D gene is named only where the DNA matches it firmly. A clone size is listed for some rows: how often the clone was seen (once, few, many), or a class if it is expanded.

j_call	d_call	v_call	clone_size	cdr3_aa	cdr3_nt
TRBJ1-5	TRBD1	TRBV28	.	CASGATTGGGNQPQHF	TGTGCCAGCGGTGCCACAACAGGGGGGGGCAATCAGCCCCAGCATTTT
TRBJ1-2	TRBD1	TRBV29-1	.	CSVDGADRGNYGYTF	TGCAGCGTTGATGGGGCCGACAGGGGAAACTATGGCTACACCTTC
TRBJ1-3	.	TRBV28	.	CASRMGGAGNTIYF	TGTGCCAGCAGGATGGGGGGAGCTGGAAACACCATATATTTT
TRBJ2-7	TRBD1	TRBV12-3/TRBV12-4	.	CASSPTGVGEQYF	TGTGCCAGCAGCCCGACAGGGGTGGGCGAGCAGTACTTC
TRBJ1-2	.	TRBV9	.	CASSPEPQGVGYGYTF	TGTGCCAGCAGCCCCGAGCCCCAAGGGGTGGGGTATGGCTACACCTTC
TRBJ2-3	.	TRBV7-3	.	CASSLGGTIAADTQYF	TGTGCCAGCAGCCTTGGGGGGACCATTGCCGCAGATACGCAGTATTTT
TRBJ2-1	TRBD2	TRBV27	once	CASRPGTSGRLGEQFF	TGTGCCAGCCGTCCCGGGACTAGCGGACGGCTGGGTGAGCAGTTCTTC
TRBJ2-3	.	TRBV27	.	CASRRTMGTDTQYF	TGTGCCAGCAGGCGGACTATGGGCACAGATACGCAGTATTTT
TRBJ2-5	TRBD2	TRBV6-5	.	CASRPSSGSGETQYF	TGTGCCAGCAGACCCAGTAGCGGGAGCGGGGAGACCCAGTACTTC
TRBJ2-7	TRBD2	TRBV5-1	.	CASSPLAGGIYEQYF	TGCGCCAGCAGCCCCTTAGCGGGAGGCATCTACGAGCAGTACTTC
TRBJ1-2	TRBD1	TRBV4-1	.	CASKPTGDYGYTF	TGCGCCAGTAAACCGACAGGGGACTATGGCTACACCTTC
TRBJ2-1	TRBD2	TRBV7-3	.	CASSPGLAYNEQFF	TGTGCCAGCAGCCCGGGACTAGCGTACAATGAGCAGTTCTTC
TRBJ2-1	TRBD2	TRBV5-1	.	CASSPGLAGDPRLF	TGCGCCAGCAGCCCTGGACTAGCGGGAGACCCGCGGCTCTTC
TRBJ1-2	.	TRBV10-3	.	CATVPGGGNYGYTF	TGTGCCACCGTCCCCGGCGGCGGTAACTATGGCTACACCTTC
TRBJ2-7	TRBD2	TRBV5-4	.	CASSLGPRGDEQYF	TGTGCCAGCAGCTTGGGCCCACGGGGGGACGAGCAGTACTTC
TRBJ2-5	.	TRBV5-4	few	CASSPGGRDQETQYF	TGTGCCAGCAGCCCTGGTGGCAGGGACCAAGAGACCCAGTACTTC
TRBJ2-1	TRBD2	TRBV6-5	.	CASTPGGDEQFF	TGTGCCAGCACCCCCGGGGGGGATGAGCAGTTCTTC